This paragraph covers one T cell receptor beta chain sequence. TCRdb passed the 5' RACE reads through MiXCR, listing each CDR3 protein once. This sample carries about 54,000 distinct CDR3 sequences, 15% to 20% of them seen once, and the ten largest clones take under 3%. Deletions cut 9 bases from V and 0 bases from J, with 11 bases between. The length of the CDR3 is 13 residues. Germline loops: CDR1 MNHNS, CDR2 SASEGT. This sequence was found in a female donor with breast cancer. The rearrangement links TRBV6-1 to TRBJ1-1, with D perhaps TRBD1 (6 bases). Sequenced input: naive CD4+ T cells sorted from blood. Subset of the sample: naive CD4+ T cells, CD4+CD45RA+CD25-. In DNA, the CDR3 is TGTGCCAGTAAAACAGGGATGAACACTGAAGCTTTCTTT. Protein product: CASKTGMNTEAFF.